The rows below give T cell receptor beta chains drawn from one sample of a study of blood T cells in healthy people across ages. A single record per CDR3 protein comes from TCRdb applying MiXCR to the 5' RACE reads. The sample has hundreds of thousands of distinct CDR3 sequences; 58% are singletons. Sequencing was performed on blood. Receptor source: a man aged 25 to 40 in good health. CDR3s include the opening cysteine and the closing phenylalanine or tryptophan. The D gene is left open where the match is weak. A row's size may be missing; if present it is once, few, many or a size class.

TGCAGTGCTATAGCGGGATACGAGCAGTACTTC | CSAIAGYEQYF | TRBV20-1 | TRBD2 | NA | TRBJ2-7
TGTGCCTGGAGTGTACAGGGTAACCAGTACTTC | CAWSVQGNQYF | TRBV30 | NA | NA | TRBJ2-5
TGTGCCAGCAGCTTAGATCCGAGACGCACAGATACGCAGTATTTT | CASSLDPRRTDTQYF | TRBV11-2 | NA | NA | TRBJ2-3
TGCAGTGCTAGTCGTCTAGCGGGAGGGCGGGACACAGATACGCAGTATTTT | CSASRLAGGRDTDTQYF | TRBV20-1 | TRBD2 | few | TRBJ2-3
TGCGCCAGCAGCTTGGGGACGGCTCTTGGTCGGGCTTTAGAGACCCAGTACTTC | CASSLGTALGRALETQYF | TRBV5-1 | NA | NA | TRBJ2-5
TGTGCCAGCAGCTTAGCGCCCCGGGACGAGCAGTACTTC | CASSLAPRDEQYF | TRBV7-2 | NA | NA | TRBJ2-7
TGCGCCAGCACCCTCGTTAGCGGGAGCTCCTACAATGAGCAGTTCTTC | CASTLVSGSSYNEQFF | TRBV10-2 | TRBD2 | NA | TRBJ2-1
TGTGCCAGCAGCCCCGGGACAGGGGGCGCCCCGGATACGCAGTATTTT | CASSPGTGGAPDTQYF | TRBV4-2 | TRBD1 | few | TRBJ2-3
TGTGCCAGTAGTATAGGGGGACCCCAGGGTTCCCTGTACAATGAGCAGTTCTTC | CASSIGGPQGSLYNEQFF | TRBV19 | NA | NA | TRBJ2-1
TGTGCCAGCAGTTGGCCCGGAGAGACCCAGTACTTC | CASSWPGETQYF | TRBV2 | NA | NA | TRBJ2-5
TGTGCCAGCGGAGGAGGGGGTGCTGGGGCCAACGTCCTGACTTTC | CASGGGGAGANVLTF | TRBV28 | NA | NA | TRBJ2-6
TGCAGTGCCCACATGCGGACTAGCGCCTACGAGCAGTACTTC | CSAHMRTSAYEQYF | TRBV20-1 | TRBD2 | NA | TRBJ2-7
TGCAGCGTTGTGAGGCGGGAGAGCTCCTACAATGAGCAGTTCTTC | CSVVRRESSYNEQFF | TRBV29-1 | TRBD2 | NA | TRBJ2-1
TGTGCCAGCAGTGCTTCCTTGAACACTGAAGCTTTCTTT | CASSASLNTEAFF | TRBV6-4 | NA | NA | TRBJ1-1
TGCAGTGCTAGAGTAAATCTGGGGCGCAGGCAGTTCTTC | CSARVNLGRRQFF | TRBV20-1 | NA | NA | TRBJ2-1
TGCAGTGCTAGTAGGTCTTGGCGGGAGGTAAAGGTGCAGTACTTC | CSASRSWREVKVQYF | TRBV20-1 | TRBD2 | few | TRBJ2-5
TGCAGTGCTGCCCCAGGCGTGGAGACCCAGTACTTC | CSAAPGVETQYF | TRBV20-1 | NA | NA | TRBJ2-5
TGTGCCAGCAGCTTAGTCCTAGCGGGGGATGAGCAGTTCTTC | CASSLVLAGDEQFF | TRBV7-2 | TRBD2 | few | TRBJ2-1
TGTGCCTGCCGAACTAGCGGGAGTATCTACGAGCAGTACTTC | CACRTSGSIYEQYF | TRBV6-1 | TRBD2 | NA | TRBJ2-7
TGTGCCAGCAGCTTCGCGGGACTAGCGGTCGAGCAGTACTTC | CASSFAGLAVEQYF | TRBV4-2 | TRBD2 | few | TRBJ2-7
TGTGCCAGCAGCCTTACTATGAGGGCTAGCGGAAACAATGAGCAGTTCTTC | CASSLTMRASGNNEQFF | TRBV4-2 | TRBD2 | once | TRBJ2-1
TGCGCCAGCAGCCAGACCCGGACAGGGCGCTACGAGCAGTACTTC | CASSQTRTGRYEQYF | TRBV4-3 | TRBD1 | once | TRBJ2-7
TGTGCCAGCAGCTCTAATCCCTCAGGGACAGGGGTTGGCGGCTACACCTTC | CASSSNPSGTGVGGYTF | TRBV7-2 | TRBD1 | few | TRBJ1-2
TGTGCCAGCAGCGCCCCGGGACGGGAAGGCTATGGCTACACCTTC | CASSAPGREGYGYTF | TRBV21-1 | NA | NA | TRBJ1-2
TGTGCCAGCAGCTTAGCCGGGACTGCAATTCAAGAGACCCAGTACTTC | CASSLAGTAIQETQYF | TRBV7-8 | NA | NA | TRBJ2-5
TGTGCCAGCAGCCAAGCGAGCAGGAGTGGCTACGAGCAGTACTTC | CASSQASRSGYEQYF | TRBV3-1 | NA | NA | TRBJ2-7
TGCGCCAGCAGCTTGGGAACAGGGACGAAAAACATTCAGTACTTC | CASSLGTGTKNIQYF | TRBV5-1 | NA | NA | TRBJ2-4
TGTGCCAGCTCCATAGGGGGTATCACCTACGAGCAGTACTTC | CASSIGGITYEQYF | TRBV18 | NA | NA | TRBJ2-7
TGCAGTGCAAGGCCCCGGGCGGACACCTTC | CSARPRADTF | TRBV20-1 | NA | NA | TRBJ1-2
TGCAGTGCTAGTTCTGTTGGGGTCACAGATACGCAGTATTTT | CSASSVGVTDTQYF | TRBV20-1 | NA | NA | TRBJ2-3
TGTGCCAGCAGCGAGCCGTCACCGACAGGGCATTCACCCCTGCACTTT | CASSEPSPTGHSPLHF | TRBV7-2 | TRBD1 | NA | TRBJ1-6
TGTGCCAGCACCCAGACAGGGGAGACCCAGTACTTC | CASTQTGETQYF | TRBV6-6 | TRBD1 | NA | TRBJ2-5
TGCAGCGTGGGGGGATCAACAGGGCCCCAAGAGACCCAGTACTTC | CSVGGSTGPQETQYF | TRBV29-1 | NA | NA | TRBJ2-5
TGTGCCAGCTCACCACAAACTAGCGGGAATTCCAATGAGCAGTTCTTC | CASSPQTSGNSNEQFF | TRBV18 | TRBD2 | NA | TRBJ2-1
TGCAGCGTGGGGGGAAGACAGGGACACTATGGCTACACCTTC | CSVGGRQGHYGYTF | TRBV29-1 | TRBD1 | NA | TRBJ1-2
TGTGCCAGTAGCGGGACAGGCCCCTACGAGCAGTACTTC | CASSGTGPYEQYF | TRBV19 | TRBD1 | NA | TRBJ2-7
TGTGCCAGCAGCCTTATAAACAGCGGGAGCTACAATGAGCAGTTCTTC | CASSLINSGSYNEQFF | TRBV13 | TRBD2 | NA | TRBJ2-1
TGCGCCAGCACTTCTCTAGTCTTCCGAGAGACCCAGTACTTC | CASTSLVFRETQYF | TRBV10-2 | NA | NA | TRBJ2-5
TGTGCCAGTAGTCCCGAGGCAGATACGCAGTATTTT | CASSPEADTQYF | TRBV19 | NA | NA | TRBJ2-3
TGTGCCAGCAGTTACTCCGGGACTAGCTCCTACAATGAGCAGTTCTTC | CASSYSGTSSYNEQFF | TRBV6-2/TRBV6-3 | TRBD2 | NA | TRBJ2-1
TGCGCCAGCAGATACGGTCTAGCGGGCAACCAAGAGACCCAGTACTTC | CASRYGLAGNQETQYF | TRBV5-1 | TRBD2 | NA | TRBJ2-5
TGTGCCAGCAGCCAACTAGCGGGAGATATTAGTGAGCAGTTCTTC | CASSQLAGDISEQFF | TRBV3-1 | TRBD2 | NA | TRBJ2-1
TGTGCCAGCAGCTTAACTGTTAGCGGGACCAGAAATGAGCAGTTCTTC | CASSLTVSGTRNEQFF | TRBV7-9 | TRBD2 | NA | TRBJ2-1
TGTGCCACCAGTGATTTTGGCACAGATACGCAGTATTTT | CATSDFGTDTQYF | TRBV24-1 | NA | NA | TRBJ2-3
TGTGCCAGCATAAGCGGGTCCTACAATGAGCAGTACTTC | CASISGSYNEQYF | TRBV28 | NA | NA | TRBJ2-7
TGCGCCAGCAGCGTGGTTCCAGGGGGAGGCTACACCTTC | CASSVVPGGGYTF | TRBV5-1 | TRBD1 | few | TRBJ1-2
TGTGCCAGCAGTGTACAGGGGGGAGGTCAGCCCCAGCATTTT | CASSVQGGGQPQHF | TRBV6-5 | TRBD1 | NA | TRBJ1-5
TGCAGTGCCCGGAGGGACGATAGCTCCTACGAGCAGTACTTC | CSARRDDSSYEQYF | TRBV20-1 | NA | NA | TRBJ2-7
TGCGCCAGCAGCCAGGCCCCGGGACAGGACTATGGCTACACCTTC | CASSQAPGQDYGYTF | TRBV4-1 | TRBD1 | NA | TRBJ1-2
TGTGCCAGCAGCTTACTAAGGGGCGTTGATGAGCAGTACTTC | CASSLLRGVDEQYF | TRBV11-1 | NA | NA | TRBJ2-5
TGTGCCAGCTCCCCACCGACCTATTACGAGCAGTACTTC | CASSPPTYYEQYF | TRBV18 | NA | NA | TRBJ2-7
TGTGCCAGCAGTTACTCGAAATTGGGGTCCGAGCAGTACTTC | CASSYSKLGSEQYF | TRBV6-5 | NA | NA | TRBJ2-7
TGTGCCAGCAGTGTTAGCTTGGAGACCCAGTACTTC | CASSVSLETQYF | TRBV6-6 | NA | few | TRBJ2-5
TGCAGCGTTGAAGATTCGGCTAGCGGGAGCTCCTACAATGAGCAGTTCTTC | CSVEDSASGSSYNEQFF | TRBV29-1 | TRBD2 | many | TRBJ2-1
TGCGCCAGCAGCCAAGGGGGACTCGGGCTGCGGAACATTCAGTACTTC | CASSQGGLGLRNIQYF | TRBV4-3 | NA | many | TRBJ2-4